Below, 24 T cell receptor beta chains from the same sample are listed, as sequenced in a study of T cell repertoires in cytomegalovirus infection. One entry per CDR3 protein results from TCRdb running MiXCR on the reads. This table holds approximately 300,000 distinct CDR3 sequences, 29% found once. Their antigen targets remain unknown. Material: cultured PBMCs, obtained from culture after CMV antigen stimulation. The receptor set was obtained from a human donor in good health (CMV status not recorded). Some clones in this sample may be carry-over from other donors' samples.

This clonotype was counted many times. CDR3 in amino acids: CASSLDPTGGNQPQHF. As DNA, the CDR3 is TGTGCCAGCAGCTTAGACCCTACAGGGGGCAATCAGCCCCAGCATTTT. The chain has TRBV7-9 and TRBJ1-5, with 7 positions matching TRBD1. Trimming cost V 1 base and J 2 bases; bases outside gene matches: 5. This CDR3 is built from 16 residues. In germline, CDR1 is SEHNR, CDR2 FQNEAQ (reference sequence).

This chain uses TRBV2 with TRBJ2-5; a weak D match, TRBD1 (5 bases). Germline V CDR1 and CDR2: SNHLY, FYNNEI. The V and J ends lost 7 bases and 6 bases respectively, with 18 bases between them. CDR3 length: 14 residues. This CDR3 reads CASIRDRPEKTQYF. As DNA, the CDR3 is TGTGCCAGCATTCGAGACAGACCCGAGAAGACCCAGTACTTC. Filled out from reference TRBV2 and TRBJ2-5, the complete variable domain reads EPEVTQTPSHQVTQMGQEVILRCVPISNHLYFYWYRQILGQKVEFLVSFYNNEISEKSEIFDDQFSVERPDGSNFTLKIRSTKLEDSAMYFCASIRDRPEKTQYFGPGTRLLVL.

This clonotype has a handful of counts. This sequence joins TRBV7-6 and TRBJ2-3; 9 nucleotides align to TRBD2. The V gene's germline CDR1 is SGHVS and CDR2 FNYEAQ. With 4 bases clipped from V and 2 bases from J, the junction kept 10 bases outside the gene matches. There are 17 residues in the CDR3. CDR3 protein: CASSSLGLAGSTDTQYF. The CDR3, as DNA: TGTGCCAGCAGCTCTCTGGGGCTAGCGGGGTCCACAGATACGCAGTATTTT.

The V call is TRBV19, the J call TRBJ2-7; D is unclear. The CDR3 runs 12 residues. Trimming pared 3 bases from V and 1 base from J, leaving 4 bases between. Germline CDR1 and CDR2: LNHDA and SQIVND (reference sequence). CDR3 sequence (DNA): TGTGCCAGTAGTATGACTTCCTACGAGCAGTACTTC. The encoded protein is CASSMTSYEQYF.

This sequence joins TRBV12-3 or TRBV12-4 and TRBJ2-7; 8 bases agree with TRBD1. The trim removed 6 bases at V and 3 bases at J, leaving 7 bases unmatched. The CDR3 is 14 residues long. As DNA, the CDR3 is TGTGCCAGCAGCCCTCCGGACAGGGTCTACGAGCAGTACTTC. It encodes CASSPPDRVYEQYF.

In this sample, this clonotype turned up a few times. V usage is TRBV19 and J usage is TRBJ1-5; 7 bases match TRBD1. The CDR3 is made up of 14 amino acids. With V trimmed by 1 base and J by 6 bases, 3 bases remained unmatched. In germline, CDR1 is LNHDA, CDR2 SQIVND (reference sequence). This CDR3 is CASSIATGPQPQHF. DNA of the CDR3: TGTGCCAGTAGTATAGCGACAGGGCCTCAGCCCCAGCATTTT.

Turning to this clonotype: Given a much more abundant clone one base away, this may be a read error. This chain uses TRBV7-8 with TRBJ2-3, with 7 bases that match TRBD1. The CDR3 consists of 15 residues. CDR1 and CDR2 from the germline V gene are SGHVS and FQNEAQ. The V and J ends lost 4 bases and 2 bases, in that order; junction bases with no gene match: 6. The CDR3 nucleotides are TGTGCCAGCAGCTCCCGGGACAGAGACACAGATACGCAGTATTTT. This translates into CASSSRDRDTDTQYF.

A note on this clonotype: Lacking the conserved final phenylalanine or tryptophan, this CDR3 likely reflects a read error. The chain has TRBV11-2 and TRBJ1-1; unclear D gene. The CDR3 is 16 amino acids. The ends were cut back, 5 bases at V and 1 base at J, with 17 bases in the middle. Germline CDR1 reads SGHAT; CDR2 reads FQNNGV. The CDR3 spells CASSVAEGLSNTEAFL. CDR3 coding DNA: TGTGCCAGCAGCGTCGCGGAGGGATTATCGAACACTGAAGCTTTCTTG.

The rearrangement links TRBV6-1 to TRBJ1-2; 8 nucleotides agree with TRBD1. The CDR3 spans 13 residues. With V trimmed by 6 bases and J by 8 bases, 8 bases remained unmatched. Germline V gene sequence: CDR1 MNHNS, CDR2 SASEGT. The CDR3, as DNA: TGTGCCAGCAGGCGGACAGGGTCCGAGGGCTACACCTTC. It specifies CASRRTGSEGYTF.

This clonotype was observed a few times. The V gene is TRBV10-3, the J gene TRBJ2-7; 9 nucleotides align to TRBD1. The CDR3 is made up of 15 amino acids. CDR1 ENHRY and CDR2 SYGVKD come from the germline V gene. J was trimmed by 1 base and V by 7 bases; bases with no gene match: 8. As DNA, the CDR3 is TGTGCCATCAATGAACCGGGACAGGGATCCTACGAGCAGTACTTC. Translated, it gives CAINEPGQGSYEQYF.

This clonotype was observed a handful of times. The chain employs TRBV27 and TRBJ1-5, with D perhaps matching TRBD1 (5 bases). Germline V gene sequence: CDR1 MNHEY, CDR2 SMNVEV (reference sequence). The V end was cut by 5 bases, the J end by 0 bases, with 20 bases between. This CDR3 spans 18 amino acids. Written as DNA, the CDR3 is TGTGCCAGCAGTCCTCCGACTGATGCGACAGATAGCAATCAGCCCCAGCATTTT. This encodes CASSPPTDATDSNQPQHF.

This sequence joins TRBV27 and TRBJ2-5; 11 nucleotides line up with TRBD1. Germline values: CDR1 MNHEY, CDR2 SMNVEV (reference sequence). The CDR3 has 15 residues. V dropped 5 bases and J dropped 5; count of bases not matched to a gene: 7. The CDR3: CASSGGQGAWETQYF. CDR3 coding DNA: TGTGCCAGCAGTGGCGGACAGGGGGCTTGGGAGACCCAGTACTTC.

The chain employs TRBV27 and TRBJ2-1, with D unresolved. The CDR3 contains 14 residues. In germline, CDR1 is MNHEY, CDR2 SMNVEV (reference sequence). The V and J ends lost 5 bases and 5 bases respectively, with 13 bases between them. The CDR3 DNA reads TGTGCCAGCAGTCAAAAATCTACTCACAATGAGCAGTTCTTC. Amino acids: CASSQKSTHNEQFF.

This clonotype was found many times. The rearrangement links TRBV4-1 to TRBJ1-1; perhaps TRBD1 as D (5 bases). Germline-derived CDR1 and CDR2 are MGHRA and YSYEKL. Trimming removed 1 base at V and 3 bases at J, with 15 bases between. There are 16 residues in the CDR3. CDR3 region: CASSQGGSRADTEAFF. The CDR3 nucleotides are TGCGCCAGCAGCCAAGGGGGATCCAGGGCTGACACTGAAGCTTTCTTT.

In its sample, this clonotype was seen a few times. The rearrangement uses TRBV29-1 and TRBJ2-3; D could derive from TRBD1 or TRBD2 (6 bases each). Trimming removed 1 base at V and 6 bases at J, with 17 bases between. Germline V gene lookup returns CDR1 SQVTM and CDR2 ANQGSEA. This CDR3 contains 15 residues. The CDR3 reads CSVEVLQGRGDTQYF. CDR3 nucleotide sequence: TGCAGCGTTGAAGTCCTACAGGGACGGGGGGATACGCAGTATTTT.

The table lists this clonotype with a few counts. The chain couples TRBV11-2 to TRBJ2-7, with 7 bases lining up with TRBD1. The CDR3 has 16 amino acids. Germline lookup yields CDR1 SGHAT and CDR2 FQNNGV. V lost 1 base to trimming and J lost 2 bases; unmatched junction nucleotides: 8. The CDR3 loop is CASSLASTGYTYEQYF. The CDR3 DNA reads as TGTGCCAGCAGCTTAGCTTCGACAGGGTACACCTACGAGCAGTACTTC.

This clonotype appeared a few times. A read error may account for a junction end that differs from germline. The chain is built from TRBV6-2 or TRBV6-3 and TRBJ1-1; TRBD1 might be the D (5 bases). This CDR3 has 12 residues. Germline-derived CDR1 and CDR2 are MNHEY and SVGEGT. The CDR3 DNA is TGTGCCAGCAGTTACCTGGGGACTATTGGTCACTTT. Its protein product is CASSYLGTIGHF.

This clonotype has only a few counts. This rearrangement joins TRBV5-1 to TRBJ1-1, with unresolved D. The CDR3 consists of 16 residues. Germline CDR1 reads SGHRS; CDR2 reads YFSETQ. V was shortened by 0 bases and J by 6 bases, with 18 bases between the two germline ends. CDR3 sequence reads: CASSLAGIGIRAEAFF. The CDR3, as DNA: TGCGCCAGCAGCTTGGCCGGGATAGGGATAAGGGCTGAAGCTTTCTTT. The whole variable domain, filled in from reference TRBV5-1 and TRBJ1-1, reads KAGVTQTPRYLIKTRGQQVTLSCSPISGHRSVSWYQQTPGQGLQFLFEYFSETQRNKGNFPGRFSGRQFSNSRSEMNVSTLELGDSALYLCASSLAGIGIRAEAFFGQGTRLTVV.

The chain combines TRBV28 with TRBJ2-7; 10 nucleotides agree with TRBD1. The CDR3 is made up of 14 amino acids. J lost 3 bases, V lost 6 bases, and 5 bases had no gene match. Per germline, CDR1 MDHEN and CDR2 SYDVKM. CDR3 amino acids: CASRTGTGVYEQYF. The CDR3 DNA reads TGTGCCAGCAGGACCGGGACAGGGGTCTACGAGCAGTACTTC.

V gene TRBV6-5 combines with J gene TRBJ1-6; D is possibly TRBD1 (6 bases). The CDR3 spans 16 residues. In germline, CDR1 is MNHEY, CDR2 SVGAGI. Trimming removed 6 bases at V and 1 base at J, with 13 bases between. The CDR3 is CASRDGGRSYNSPLHF. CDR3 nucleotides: TGTGCCAGCAGGGACGGGGGGCGATCCTATAATTCACCCCTCCACTTT.

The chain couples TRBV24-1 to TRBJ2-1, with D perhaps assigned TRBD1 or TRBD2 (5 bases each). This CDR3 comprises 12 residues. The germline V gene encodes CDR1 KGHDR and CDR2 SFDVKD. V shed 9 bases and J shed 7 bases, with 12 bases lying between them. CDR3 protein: CATGTFGNEQFF. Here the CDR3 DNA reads TGTGCCACCGGGACGTTTGGGAATGAGCAGTTCTTC.

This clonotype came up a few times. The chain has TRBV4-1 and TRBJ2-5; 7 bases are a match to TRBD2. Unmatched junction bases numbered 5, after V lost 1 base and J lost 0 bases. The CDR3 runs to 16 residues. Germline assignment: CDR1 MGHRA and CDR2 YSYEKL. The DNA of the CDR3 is TGCGCCAGCAGCCAAGGTGGTAGCGGGTACCAAGAGACCCAGTACTTC. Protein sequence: CASSQGGSGYQETQYF.

As DNA, the CDR3 is TGTGCCAGCAGTGTCCCAGGGTTAACTGAAGCTTTCTTT. This codes for CASSVPGLTEAFF. The chain uses TRBV27 and TRBJ1-1; D is possibly TRBD1 (5 bases). The V gene lost 5 bases and the J gene lost 5 bases, with 12 bases spanning the gap. Germline CDR1 and CDR2: MNHEY and SMNVEV (reference sequence). CDR3 length equals 13 residues.

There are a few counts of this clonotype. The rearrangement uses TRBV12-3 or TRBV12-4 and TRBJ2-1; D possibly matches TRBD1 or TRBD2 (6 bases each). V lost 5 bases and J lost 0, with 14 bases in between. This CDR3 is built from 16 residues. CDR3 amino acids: CASSGWGANSYNEQFF. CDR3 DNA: TGTGCCAGCAGTGGGTGGGGGGCAAACTCCTACAATGAGCAGTTCTTC.